These 17 T cell receptor beta chains share one sample of origin, sequenced in a study of T-cell memory formation after mild COVID-19. TCRdb used MiXCR to reprocess the 5' RACE reads, holding one entry per CDR3 protein. The repertoire holds about 350,000 distinct CDR3 sequences, with approximately 13% as singletons. Material: PBMCs or a T cell subset sorted from them (not recorded which). These receptors all come from a young man who had mild COVID-19 (a few samples of this study predate the infection). Cell type and time point are not known.

The rearrangement joins TRBV4-3 to TRBJ1-1; 9 bases align to TRBD1. This CDR3 region has 18 residues. V shed 0 bases and J 5 bases; nucleotides not matched to a gene: 13. Germline V CDR1 and CDR2: LGHNA, YSLEER. CDR3 nucleotide sequence: TGCGCCAGCAGCCAAGACTCGTGGACAGGGGTGGGGATGACTGAAGCTTTCTTT. Its protein product is CASSQDSWTGVGMTEAFF.

The chain couples TRBV4-3 to TRBJ2-3; tentative D call: TRBD1 (7 bases). The CDR3 has 15 amino acids. V dropped 1 base and J dropped 4 bases, with 12 bases sitting between them. Looked up from germline, CDR1 is LGHNA and CDR2 is YSLEER. CDR3 nucleotides: TGCGCCAGCAGCCAAGTCGGCAGGGGGGCAGATACGCAGTATTTT. Amino acid sequence: CASSQVGRGADTQYF.

The genes are TRBV7-9 and TRBJ2-1; D remains ambiguous. CDR3 length: 11 residues. In germline, CDR1 is SEHNR, CDR2 FQNEAQ (reference sequence). Between the trimmed V and J ends, which lost 5 bases and 10 bases, there was a span of 9 bases. The CDR3 region is CASSPETEQFF. CDR3 nucleotides: TGTGCCAGCAGCCCCGAGACGGAGCAGTTCTTC.

The J gene is TRBJ1-4, the V gene TRBV6-5; 7 nucleotides match TRBD1. Germline assignment: CDR1 MNHEY and CDR2 SVGAGI. The CDR3 has 13 amino acids. With 8 bases clipped from V and 7 bases from J, the junction kept 7 bases outside the gene matches. As DNA, the CDR3 is TGTGCCAGCGCGAGGGGGCCGTTTGAAAAACTGTTTTTT. Amino acid sequence: CASARGPFEKLFF.

This clonotype came up many times. V gene TRBV4-3 combines with J gene TRBJ2-5; D is possibly TRBD2 (6 bases). This CDR3 comprises 15 residues. Germline CDR1 reads LGHNA; CDR2 reads YSLEER. Trimming took off 0 bases at V and 2 bases at J, with 10 bases between the two ends. Here the CDR3 DNA reads TGCGCCAGCAGCCAAGACGGGGACTCACAAGAGACCCAGTACTTC. It codes for CASSQDGDSQETQYF.

The chain couples TRBV3-1 to TRBJ1-3; D unclear. The germline V and J ends were trimmed by 1 base and 2 bases, with 15 bases remaining between them. CDR1 LGHDT and CDR2 YNNKEL come from the germline V gene (reference sequence). The CDR3 extends over 17 amino acids. CDR3: CASSQGRIELTGNTIYF. The CDR3 coding sequence is TGTGCCAGCAGCCAAGGTCGCATCGAGTTAACTGGAAACACCATATATTTT.

The chain joins TRBV28 to TRBJ2-7, with D uncertain. V was pared by 5 bases and J by 3 bases, with 14 bases between. This CDR3 region has 14 residues. Germline values: CDR1 MDHEN, CDR2 SYDVKM. DNA of the CDR3: TGTGCCAGCAGTCCAGACACCGCCTACTACGAGCAGTACGTC. The encoded protein is CASSPDTAYYEQYV.

This clonotype has just a few counts. The chain recombines TRBV3-1 with TRBJ2-1; 12 nucleotides align to TRBD2. V lost 3 bases and J lost 6; bases outside the gene matches: 3. The CDR3 length is 15 residues. Germline CDR1 LGHDT, CDR2 YNNKEL (reference sequence). The CDR3 DNA follows: TGTGCCAGCAGCCATGGGACTAGCGGGCCCAATGAGCAGTTCTTC. Its protein is CASSHGTSGPNEQFF.

This clonotype was counted between two and nine times. This chain joins TRBV18 and TRBJ2-5; D is perhaps TRBD1 (6 bases). The V and J ends lost 1 base and 6 bases respectively, with 12 bases between them. The germline gives CDR1 KGHSH, CDR2 LQKENI. CDR3 size: 14 residues. In nucleotides, the CDR3 is TGTGCCAGCTCACCACTTGAGGGGGTGAAGACCCAGTACTTC. Its protein product is CASSPLEGVKTQYF.

CDR3 nucleotide sequence: TGCAGTGCTCGTAACAGGGGATCGGGAGAGCAGTACGTC. Translation gives CSARNRGSGEQYV. The chain joins TRBV20-1 to TRBJ2-7; 7 nucleotides align to TRBD1. The germline V gene has CDR1 DFQATT and CDR2 SNEGSKA (reference sequence). The V and J ends lost 5 bases and 7 bases, in that order; junction bases with no gene match: 11. This CDR3 contains 13 residues.

The V gene is TRBV3-1, the J gene TRBJ2-5; 12 nucleotides match TRBD2. The CDR3 runs 18 residues. The germline gives CDR1 LGHDT, CDR2 YNNKEL (reference sequence). V dropped 4 bases and J dropped 1; count of bases not matched to a gene: 10. CDR3 nucleotide sequence: TGTGCCAGCAGCCGACTAGCGGGAGAGCAGGTATCCCAAGAGACCCAGTACTTC. Protein: CASSRLAGEQVSQETQYF.

The chain joins TRBV7-2 to TRBJ2-3, with D possibly called TRBD1 or TRBD2 (5 bases each). Germline-derived CDR1 and CDR2 are SGHTA and FQGNSA. V lost 8 bases, J lost 2 bases, and 20 bases lay in between. The CDR3 is made up of 16 amino acids. The CDR3 DNA reads TGTGCCAGCGGGGAATTTACGGGGCCCCCCACAGATACGCAGTATTTT. It yields the protein CASGEFTGPPTDTQYF.

The chain recombines TRBV7-6 with TRBJ2-2; 11 nucleotides line up with TRBD1. V lost 5 bases to trimming and J lost 5 bases; unmatched junction nucleotides: 4. CDR3 length: 15 amino acids. The germline V gene encodes CDR1 SGHVS and CDR2 FNYEAQ. The CDR3 nucleotides are TGTGCCAGCAGCCCTGGGACAGGGGGTACCGGGGAGCTGTTTTTT. It is translated as CASSPGTGGTGELFF.

J is TRBJ1-5 and V is TRBV6-2 or TRBV6-3; the match to TRBD1 covers 9 bases. The CDR3 spans 13 residues. V shed 1 base, J shed 11 bases, and the junction held 3 bases outside the gene matches. CDR1 is MNHEY, CDR2 SVGEGT, per germline. CDR3 sequence: CASSYLTGGAQHF. The CDR3 DNA follows: TGTGCCAGCAGTTACTTGACAGGGGGTGCCCAGCATTTT.

This clonotype was seen more than once but under ten times. The chain employs TRBV11-2 and TRBJ1-2, with D uncertain. V gave up 5 bases and J gave up 8 bases, with 15 bases separating them. CDR1 is SGHAT, CDR2 FQNNGV, per germline. The CDR3 is made up of 13 amino acids. The DNA of the CDR3 is TGTGCCAGCAGCCAAAACGGGGTCTGGGGCTACACCTTC. This codes for CASSQNGVWGYTF. The whole variable domain, remainder taken from reference TRBV11-2 and TRBJ1-2, is EAGVAQSPRYKIIEKRQSVAFWCNPISGHATLYWYQQILGQGPKLLIQFQNNGVVDDSQLPKDRFSAERLKGVDSTLKIQPAKLEDSAVYLCASSQNGVWGYTFGSGTRLTVV.

The chain uses TRBV12-3 or TRBV12-4 and TRBJ2-3; no reliable D call. This CDR3 is built from 8 residues. V was clipped by 8 bases and J by 8 bases, with 2 bases between them. Written as DNA, the CDR3 is TGTGCCAGCGGTACGCAGTATTTT. It yields the protein CASGTQYF.

This clonotype was found a few times. CDR3 sequence reads: CASTRTGGGRLNEQFF. For the CDR3, the DNA is TGTGCCAGCACCCGTACAGGGGGCGGGAGACTCAATGAGCAGTTCTTC. The genes are TRBV7-3 and TRBJ2-1; 9 bases map to TRBD1. The ends lost 7 bases at V and 6 bases at J; junction bases unmatched: 13. Germline CDR1 reads SGHTA; CDR2 reads FQGTGA. This CDR3 region has 16 residues.